The present entry profiles one T cell receptor beta chain with its context. Sequencing was performed with immunoSEQ multiplex PCR; in TCRdb, only in-frame clones are kept and a portion is missing. The sample consists of some 78,000 clones, 86% of them appearing once. CDR1 LNHDA and CDR2 SQIVND come from the germline V gene (reference sequence). CDR3 size: 13 residues. The ends lost 5 bases at V and 5 bases at J; junction bases unmatched: 4. The entry originates in a study of blood T cell repertoires in COVID-19. The V and J genes are TRBV19 and TRBJ2-5, with 8 nucleotides matching TRBD1. Sample: peripheral blood. The receptor comes from a man aged 50 to 60 with active or convalescent COVID-19. The CDR3 sequence: CASSPDRGETQYF. In DNA form, the CDR3 reads TGTGCCAGTAGTCCCGACAGGGGCGAGACCCAGTACTTC.